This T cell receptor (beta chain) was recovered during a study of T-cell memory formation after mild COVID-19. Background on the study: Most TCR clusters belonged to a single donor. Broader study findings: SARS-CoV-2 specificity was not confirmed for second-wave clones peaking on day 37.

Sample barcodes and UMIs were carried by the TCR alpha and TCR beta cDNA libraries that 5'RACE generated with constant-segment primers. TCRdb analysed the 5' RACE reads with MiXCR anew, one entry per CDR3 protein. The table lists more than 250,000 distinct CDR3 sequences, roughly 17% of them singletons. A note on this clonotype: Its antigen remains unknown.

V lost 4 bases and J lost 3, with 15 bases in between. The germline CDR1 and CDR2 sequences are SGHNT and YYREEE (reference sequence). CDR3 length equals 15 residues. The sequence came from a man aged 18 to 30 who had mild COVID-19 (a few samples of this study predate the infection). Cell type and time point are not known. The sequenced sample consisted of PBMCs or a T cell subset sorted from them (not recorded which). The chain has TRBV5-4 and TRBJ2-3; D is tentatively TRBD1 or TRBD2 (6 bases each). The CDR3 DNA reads TGTGCCAGCAGCCAGGGGACTCAAATAACAGATACGCAGTATTTT. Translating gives CASSQGTQITDTQYF.